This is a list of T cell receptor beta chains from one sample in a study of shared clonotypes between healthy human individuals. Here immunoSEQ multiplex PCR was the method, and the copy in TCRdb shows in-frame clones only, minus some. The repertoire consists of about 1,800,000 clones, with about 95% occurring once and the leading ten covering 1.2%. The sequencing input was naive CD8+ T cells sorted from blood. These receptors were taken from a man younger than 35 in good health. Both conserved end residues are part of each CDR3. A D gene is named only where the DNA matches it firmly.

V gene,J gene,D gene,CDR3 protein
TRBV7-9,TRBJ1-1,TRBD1,CASSFHTGGMNTEAFF
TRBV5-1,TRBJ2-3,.,CASSLRDGSTDTQYF
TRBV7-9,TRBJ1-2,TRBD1,CASSLVDRGYGYTF
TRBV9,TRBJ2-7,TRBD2,CASSVSGGAGGDEQYF
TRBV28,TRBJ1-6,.,CASSWGGYDNSPLHF
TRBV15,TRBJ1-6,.,CATSSRGSYNSPLHF
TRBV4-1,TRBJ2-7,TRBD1,CASSHTGDLYEQYF
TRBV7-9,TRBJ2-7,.,CASSSTGGSSYEQYF
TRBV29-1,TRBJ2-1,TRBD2,CSVGAGGDYNEQFF
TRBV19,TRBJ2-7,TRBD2,CASSPGLAFHEQYF
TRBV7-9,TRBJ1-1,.,CASSSPTDTEAFF
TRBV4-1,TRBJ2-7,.,CASSQDLVFYEQYF
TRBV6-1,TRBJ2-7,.,CASSRTVYEQYF
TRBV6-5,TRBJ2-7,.,CASSYEGFYEQYF
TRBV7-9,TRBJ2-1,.,CASSPNTHNEQFF
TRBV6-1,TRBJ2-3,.,CASSRAEAAPQYF
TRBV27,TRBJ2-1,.,CASSLAPAWDEQFF
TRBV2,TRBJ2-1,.,CASSTPLDYNEQFF
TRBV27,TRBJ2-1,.,CASSFNHLNEQFF
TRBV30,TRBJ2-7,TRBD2,CAWMDSSTLAGAHEQYF
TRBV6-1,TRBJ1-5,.,CASSEGAGLNQPQHF
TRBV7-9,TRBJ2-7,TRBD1,CASSLGTGMNYEQYF
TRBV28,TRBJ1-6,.,CASSLSGLGMYNSPLHF
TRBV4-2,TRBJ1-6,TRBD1,CASSRTGQGNSPLHF
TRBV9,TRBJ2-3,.,CASSGGVPDTDTQYF
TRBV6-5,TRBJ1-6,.,CASSYFEGNSPLHF
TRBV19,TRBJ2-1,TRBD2,CASSMVGTRGDEQFF
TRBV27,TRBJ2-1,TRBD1,CASSFYAGGNEQFF
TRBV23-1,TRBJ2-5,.,CARETQYF
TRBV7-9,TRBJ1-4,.,CASSLEQGTNEKLFF
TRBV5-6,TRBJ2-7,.,CASSFGDSYEQYF
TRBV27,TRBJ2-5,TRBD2,CASRLLAGGQETQYF
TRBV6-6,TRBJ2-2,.,CASSGRGVITGELFF
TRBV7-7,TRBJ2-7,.,CASSPILGGFFHEQYF
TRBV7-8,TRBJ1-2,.,CASSLTSPGSNYGYTF
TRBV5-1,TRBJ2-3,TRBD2,CASSLGLAGPDTQYF
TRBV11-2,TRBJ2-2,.,CASSFESGWNTGELFF
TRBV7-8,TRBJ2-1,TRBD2,CASSYGLAGTYNEQFF
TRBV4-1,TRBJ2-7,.,CASSQEVSHEQYF
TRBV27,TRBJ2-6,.,CASSFSIFSGANVLTF
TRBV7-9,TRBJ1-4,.,CASSWNRVTNEKLFF
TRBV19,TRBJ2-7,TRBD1,CASSTWTGERYEQYF
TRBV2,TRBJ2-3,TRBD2,CASSEVRGDTDTQYF
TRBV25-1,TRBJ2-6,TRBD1,CASSGQGHSPSGANVLTF
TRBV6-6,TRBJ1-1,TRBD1,CASSYSTGQNTEAFF
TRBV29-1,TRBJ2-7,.,CSVYNPGRDEQYF
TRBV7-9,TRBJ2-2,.,CASSLGEYLNTGELFF
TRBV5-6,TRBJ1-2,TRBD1,CASSLEAGGLFNYGYTF
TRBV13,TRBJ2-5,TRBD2,CASSLELAAPSETQYF
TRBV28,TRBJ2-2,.,CASSLDYTGELFF
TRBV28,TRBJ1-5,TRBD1,CASRRGQVFNQPQHF
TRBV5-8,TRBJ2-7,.,CASSTSAHVLVGSYEQYF